This T cell receptor (beta chain) was identified during a study of response to subunit inactivated influenza vaccine. Study-wide findings and caveats: The authors suggested that few new T cells are recruited per seasonal influenza vaccination.

Via MiXCR, TCRdb re-called the RT-PCR reads, giving one row per CDR3 protein. Of more than 700,000 distinct CDR3 sequences listed, around 21% are singletons. The CDR3 is made up of 15 amino acids. The V segment lost 4 bases and the J segment 3 bases; nucleotides outside the gene matches: 3. The germline V gene encodes CDR1 SGHRS and CDR2 YFSETQ. This clonotype has more than one count but fewer than ten. The target antigen is unknown. The sequence came from a man aged 50 to 59 who received an inactivated influenza vaccine. The rearrangement links TRBV5-1 to TRBJ2-2, with TRBD2 matching over 10 bases. The specimen comprised PBMCs from blood, sampled roughly 5 days after vaccination. Here the CDR3 DNA reads TGCGCCAGCAGCCGAACTAGCGGGGACACCGGGGAGCTGTTTTTT. Amino acids: CASSRTSGDTGELFF.